This passage covers 5 T cell receptor beta chains from one sample sequenced in a study of blood T cell repertoires in COVID-19. Assay: immunoSEQ multiplex PCR; the TCRdb copy retains only in-frame clones and omits some. The repertoire holds approximately 190,000 clones, with around 87% as singletons. Sample: PBMCs or T cells enriched from blood (not recorded which). Receptor source: a woman in her forties in a cohort exposed to, infected with or recovered from COVID-19 (not recorded which).

V usage is TRBV12-3 or TRBV12-4 and J usage is TRBJ1-1; no clear D. Deletions cut 3 bases from V and 7 bases from J, with 12 bases between. The CDR3 is 13 amino acids. The CDR3 sequence is CASSLYGEDEAFF. The DNA for the CDR3 is TGTGCCAGCAGTTTGTACGGGGAGGATGAAGCTTTCTTT.

The chain couples TRBV21-1 to TRBJ1-6. TRBV21-1 is shown as a pseudogene. The CDR3 extends over 15 amino acids. In DNA form, the CDR3 reads TGTGCCAGCAGCAGGGTCTTAACGTCGGGATTTGGATTTCACTTT. It encodes CASSRVLTSGFGFHF.

DNA of the CDR3: TGTGCCATCAGCGCAGGGGGCTCCTACGAGCAGTACTTC. This gives the protein CAISAGGSYEQYF. This chain uses TRBV10-3 with TRBJ2-7; TRBD1 matches at 7 bases. Germline CDR1 reads ENHRY; CDR2 reads SYGVKD. V lost 6 bases, J lost 0 bases, and 2 bases stayed unmatched. There are 13 residues in the CDR3.

The chain carries TRBV24-1 and TRBJ2-1, with 11 positions matching TRBD2. Unmatched junction bases numbered 4, after V lost 0 bases and J lost 7 bases. Germline V lookup: CDR1 KGHDR, CDR2 SFDVKD. The CDR3 sequence is 16 residues long. The CDR3: CATSDLGGLAVNEQFF. Here the CDR3 DNA reads TGTGCCACCAGTGATTTGGGGGGACTAGCGGTGAATGAGCAGTTCTTC.

The rearrangement joins TRBV5-6 to TRBJ1-5; no firm D call. Germline assignment: CDR1 SGHDT and CDR2 YYEEEE. The germline V and J ends were trimmed by 4 bases and 4 bases, with 6 bases remaining between them. The CDR3 extends over 12 amino acids. In DNA, the CDR3 is TGTGCCAGCAGCCACGGGAATCAGCCCCAGCATTTT. Residues: CASSHGNQPQHF.